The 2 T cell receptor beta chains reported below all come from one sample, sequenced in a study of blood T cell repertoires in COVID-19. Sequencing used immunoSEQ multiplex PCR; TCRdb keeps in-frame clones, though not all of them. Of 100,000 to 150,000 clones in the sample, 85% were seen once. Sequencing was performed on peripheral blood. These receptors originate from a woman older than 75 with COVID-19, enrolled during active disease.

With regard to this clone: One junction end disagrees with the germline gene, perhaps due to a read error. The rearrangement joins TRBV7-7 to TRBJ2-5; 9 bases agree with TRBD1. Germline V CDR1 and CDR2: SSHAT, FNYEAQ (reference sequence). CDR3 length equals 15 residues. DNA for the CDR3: TGTGCTAGCAGCTTAGGAGGGACAGGGCGAGAGACCCAGTACTTC. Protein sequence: CASSLGGTGRETQYF.

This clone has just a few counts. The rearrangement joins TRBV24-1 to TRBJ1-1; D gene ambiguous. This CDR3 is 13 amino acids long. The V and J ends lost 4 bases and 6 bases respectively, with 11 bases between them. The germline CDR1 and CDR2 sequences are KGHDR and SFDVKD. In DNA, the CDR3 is TGTGCCACCAGTGACTCCCCCCGAGCTGAAGCTTTCTTT. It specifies CATSDSPRAEAFF.